Each of the 11 T cell receptor beta chains below was sequenced from the same sample in a study of cytomegalovirus exposure and HLA in healthy donors. PCR amplification relied on 60 Vbeta primers (plus 13 Jbeta primers). Libraries were prepared by immunoSEQ multiplex PCR; TCRdb keeps only in-frame clonotypes and omits some of them. The sample holds around 97,000 clones, approximately 85% seen once. The specimen was PBMCs. These receptors came from a man aged 40-55 years in good health and CMV-seropositive.

This sequence joins TRBV28 and TRBJ2-7; 8 bases fit TRBD2. In germline, CDR1 is MDHEN, CDR2 SYDVKM. V lost 5 bases to trimming and J lost 7 bases; unmatched junction nucleotides: 10. The CDR3 has 14 residues. For the CDR3, the DNA is TGTGCCAGCAGTCATCGAGCGGGAGTAGGGGAGCAGTACTTC. This sequence encodes CASSHRAGVGEQYF.

V is TRBV5-1 and J is TRBJ2-3; maybe TRBD2 (5 bases). The V and J ends lost 0 bases and 0 bases respectively, with 8 bases between them. CDR3 length: 15 amino acids. CDR1 and CDR2 (germline): SGHRS, YFSETQ. The CDR3 DNA reads TGCGCCAGCAGCTTGGACGGCGGGAGCACAGATACGCAGTATTTT. This gives the protein CASSLDGGSTDTQYF.

This clone was seen only once. V usage is TRBV5-1 and J usage is TRBJ2-5; 7 bases map to TRBD1. Germline CDR1 is SGHRS and CDR2 is YFSETQ. V lost 4 bases to trimming and J lost 5 bases; unmatched junction nucleotides: 11. The CDR3 extends over 15 amino acids. CDR3 coding DNA: TGCGCCAGCAGCCCCGTGCGTGTACAGGGGGAGACCCAGTACTTC. Translating it yields CASSPVRVQGETQYF.

J is TRBJ2-5 and V is TRBV29-1; 11 bases are a match to TRBD2. V lost 3 bases, J lost 5 bases, and 2 bases stayed unmatched. Germline V gene sequence: CDR1 SQVTM, CDR2 ANQGSEA. The CDR3 length is 13 residues. The CDR3 DNA sequence: TGCAGCGTTGAGCCTAGCGGGGGGGAGACCCAGTACTTC. Amino acids: CSVEPSGGETQYF.

The rearrangement joins TRBV30 to TRBJ1-1, with D unclear. Germline values: CDR1 GTSNPN, CDR2 SVGIG (reference sequence). With 0 bases removed from V and 5 bases from J, the gap between germline ends came to 19 bases. The CDR3 runs 16 residues. The CDR3 loop is CAWSVLHGGFRTEAFF. Here the CDR3 DNA reads TGTGCCTGGAGTGTACTCCACGGCGGTTTTCGAACTGAAGCTTTCTTT.

The chain joins TRBV5-1 to TRBJ1-6; 8 bases are shared with TRBD1. The germline V gene encodes CDR1 SGHRS and CDR2 YFSETQ. The CDR3 has 16 residues. The junction had 4 bases not matched to a gene; V was cut back by 1 base and J by 4 bases. In DNA form, the CDR3 reads TGCGCCAGCAGCTTGAACGACAGGGGTTATAATTCACCCCTCCACTTT. Amino acids: CASSLNDRGYNSPLHF.

The genes are TRBV5-8 and TRBJ1-1; tentative D call: TRBD1 (5 bases). V lost 4 bases and J lost 4, with 8 bases in between. The CDR3 contains 12 residues. Germline CDR1 reads SGHTS; CDR2 reads YDEGEE. The CDR3 region is CASSNTGTEAFF. In DNA, the CDR3 is TGTGCCAGCAGCAATACAGGCACTGAAGCTTTCTTT.

The chain is built from TRBV5-6 and TRBJ2-1; TRBD2 matches 10 bases. V shed 4 bases and J 4 bases; nucleotides not matched to a gene: 8. The CDR3 covers 16 residues. The germline V gene has CDR1 SGHDT and CDR2 YYEEEE. The CDR3 loop is CASSRSLAGSYNEQFF. Written as DNA, the CDR3 is TGTGCCAGCAGCCGATCACTAGCGGGGAGTTACAATGAGCAGTTCTTC.

V usage is TRBV19 and J usage is TRBJ2-5, with D maybe TRBD1 (5 bases). CDR1 is LNHDA and CDR2 is SQIVND in the germline V gene (reference sequence). Trimming took off 0 bases at V and 2 bases at J, with 10 bases between the two ends. This CDR3 comprises 15 residues. The CDR3 here is CASSIDREGQETQYF. The CDR3 DNA sequence: TGTGCCAGTAGTATAGACAGGGAAGGACAAGAGACCCAGTACTTC. Variable domain in full (rest from reference TRBV19 and TRBJ2-5): DGGITQSPKYLFRKEGQNVTLSCEQNLNHDAMYWYRQDPGQGLRLIYYSQIVNDFQKGDIAEGYSVSREKKESFPLTVTSAQKNPTAFYLCASSIDREGQETQYFGPGTRLLVL.

This rearrangement joins TRBV7-3 to TRBJ1-2, with 8 bases identical to TRBD1. Germline CDR1 and CDR2: SGHTA and FQGTGA. The CDR3 is 14 residues long. V dropped 5 bases and J dropped 4; count of bases not matched to a gene: 6. The CDR3 coding sequence is TGTGCCAGCAGCCGGACAGGGTCTAGCTATGGCTACACCTTC. Translating it yields CASSRTGSSYGYTF. The full variable domain, completed using reference TRBV7-3 and TRBJ1-2, is GAGVSQTPSNKVTEKGKYVELRCDPISGHTALYWYRQSLGQGPEFLIYFQGTGAADDSGLPNDRFFAVRPEGSVSTLKIQRTERGDSAVYLCASSRTGSSYGYTFGSGTRLTVV.

The chain is built from TRBV10-3 and TRBJ2-5; unclear D gene. Trimming cost V 2 bases and J 2 bases, with 9 bases left between them. CDR3 size: 14 residues. Germline CDR1 is ENHRY and CDR2 is SYGVKD. This CDR3 is CAISEPTLQETQYF. CDR3 bases: TGTGCCATCAGTGAGCCAACATTGCAAGAGACCCAGTACTTC.